What follows is one T cell receptor beta chain and its context. Antigen unknown. All TRB cDNA libraries came from 5' RACE performed with UMI labels. TCRdb reprocessed the 5' RACE reads and stores each CDR3 protein as one record, lacking DNA. The ten most abundant clones cover about 0.44% of a sample with about 120,000 distinct CDR3 sequences. The naive CD8+ gate required CD45RO-CCR7+CD27+CD95- phenotype. This sample was taken from a study of CXCR3-negative and CXCR3-positive naive CD8 T cells. Study conclusions and caveats: Memory CD8+ cells showed much lower diversity, while both naive subsets were comparably high.

The CDR3 length is 15 residues. CDR1 is SGHDT and CDR2 is YYEEEE in the germline V gene. The receptor's source is a human donor in good health. Some clones in this sample may be carry-over from other donors' samples. The sequenced sample was naive CXCR3- CD8+ T cells from blood. Subset described: CD45RO-CCR7+CD27+CD95- naive CD8+ T cells lacking CXCR3 (TNR3-). The chain links TRBV5-6 to TRBJ2-2. CDR3 region: CASSLDRTNTGELFF.